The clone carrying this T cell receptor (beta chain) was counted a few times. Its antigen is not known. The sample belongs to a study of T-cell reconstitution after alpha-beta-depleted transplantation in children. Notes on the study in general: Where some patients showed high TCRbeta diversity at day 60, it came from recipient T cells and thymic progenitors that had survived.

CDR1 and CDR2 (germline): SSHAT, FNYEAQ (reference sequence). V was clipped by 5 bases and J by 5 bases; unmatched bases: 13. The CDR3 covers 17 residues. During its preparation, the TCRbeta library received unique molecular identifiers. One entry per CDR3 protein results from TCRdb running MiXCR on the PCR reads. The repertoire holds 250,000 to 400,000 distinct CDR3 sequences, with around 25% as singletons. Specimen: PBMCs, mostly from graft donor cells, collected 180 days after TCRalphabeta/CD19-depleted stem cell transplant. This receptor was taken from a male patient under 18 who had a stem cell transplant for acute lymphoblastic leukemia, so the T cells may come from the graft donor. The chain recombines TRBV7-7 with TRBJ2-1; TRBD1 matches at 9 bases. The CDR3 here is CASSKTSPGQGHNEQFF. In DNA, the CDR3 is TGTGCCAGCAGCAAGACCTCCCCGGGACAGGGCCACAATGAGCAGTTCTTC.